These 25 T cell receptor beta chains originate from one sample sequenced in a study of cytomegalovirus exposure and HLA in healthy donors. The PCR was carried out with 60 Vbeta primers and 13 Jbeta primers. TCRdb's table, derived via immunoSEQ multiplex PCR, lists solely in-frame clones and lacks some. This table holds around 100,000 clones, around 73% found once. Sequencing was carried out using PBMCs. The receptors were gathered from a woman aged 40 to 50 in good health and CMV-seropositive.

The CDR3 DNA follows: TGTGCCAGGGTACCTCAGGGGTTTCAGCCCCAGCATTTT. It specifies CARVPQGFQPQHF. This chain uses TRBV15 with TRBJ1-5; tentative D call: TRBD1 (6 bases). There are 13 residues in the CDR3. The germline gives CDR1 LNHNV, CDR2 YYDKDF (reference sequence). V shed 10 bases and J shed 6 bases, with 16 bases lying between them.

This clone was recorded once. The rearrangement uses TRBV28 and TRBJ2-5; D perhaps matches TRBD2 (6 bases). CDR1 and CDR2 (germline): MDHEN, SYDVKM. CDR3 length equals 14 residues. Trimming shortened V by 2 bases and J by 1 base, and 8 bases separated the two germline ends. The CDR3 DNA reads TGTGCCAGCAGTTTAGGGGGGTTCCAAGAGACCCAGTACTTC. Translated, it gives CASSLGGFQETQYF.

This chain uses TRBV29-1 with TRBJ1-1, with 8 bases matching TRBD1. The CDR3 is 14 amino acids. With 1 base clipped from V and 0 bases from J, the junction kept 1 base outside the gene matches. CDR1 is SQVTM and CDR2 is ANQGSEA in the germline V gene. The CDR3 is CSVEVTGVNTEAFF. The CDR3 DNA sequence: TGCAGCGTTGAAGTGACAGGGGTGAACACTGAAGCTTTCTTT.

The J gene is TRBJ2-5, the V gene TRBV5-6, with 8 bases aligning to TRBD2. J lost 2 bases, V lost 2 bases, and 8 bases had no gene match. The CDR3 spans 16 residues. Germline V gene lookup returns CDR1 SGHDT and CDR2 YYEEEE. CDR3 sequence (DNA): TGTGCCAGCAGCTTTACGGGACTAGGTAATCAAGAGACCCAGTACTTC. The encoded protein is CASSFTGLGNQETQYF.

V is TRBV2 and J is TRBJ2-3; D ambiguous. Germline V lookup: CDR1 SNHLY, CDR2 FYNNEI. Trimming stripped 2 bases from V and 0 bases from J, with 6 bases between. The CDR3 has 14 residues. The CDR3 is CASSESWSTDTQYF. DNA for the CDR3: TGTGCCAGCAGTGAAAGCTGGAGCACAGATACGCAGTATTTT. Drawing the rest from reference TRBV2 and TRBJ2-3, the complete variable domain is EPEVTQTPSHQVTQMGQEVILRCVPISNHLYFYWYRQILGQKVEFLVSFYNNEISEKSEIFDDQFSVERPDGSNFTLKIRSTKLEDSAMYFCASSESWSTDTQYFGPGTRLTVL.

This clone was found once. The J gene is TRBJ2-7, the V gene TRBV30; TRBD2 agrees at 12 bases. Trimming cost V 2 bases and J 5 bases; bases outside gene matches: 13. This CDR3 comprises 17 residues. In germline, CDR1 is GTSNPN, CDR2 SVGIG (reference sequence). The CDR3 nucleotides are TGTGCCTGGAGTCACCAACCCTCTAGCGGGAGGGCCCACGAGCAGTACTTC. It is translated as CAWSHQPSSGRAHEQYF. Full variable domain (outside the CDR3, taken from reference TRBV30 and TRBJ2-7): SQTIHQWPATLVQPVGSPLSLECTVEGTSNPNLYWYRQAAGRGLQLLFYSVGIGQISSEVPQNLSASRPQDRQFILSSKKLLLSDSGFYLCAWSHQPSSGRAHEQYFGPGTRLTVT.

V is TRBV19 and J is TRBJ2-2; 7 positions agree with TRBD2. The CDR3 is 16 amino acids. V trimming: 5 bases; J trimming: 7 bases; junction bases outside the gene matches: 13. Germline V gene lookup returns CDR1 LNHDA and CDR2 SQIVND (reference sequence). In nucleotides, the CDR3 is TGTGCCAGTAGTGACCCGGGGGGTGCGGGAAGCGGGGAGCTGTTTTTT. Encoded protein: CASSDPGGAGSGELFF.

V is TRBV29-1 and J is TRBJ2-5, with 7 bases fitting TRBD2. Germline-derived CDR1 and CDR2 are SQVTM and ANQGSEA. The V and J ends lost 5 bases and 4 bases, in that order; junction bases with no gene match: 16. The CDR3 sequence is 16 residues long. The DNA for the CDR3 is TGCAGCGTTCTGGGAGGGGCCGGACTAGAGGCAGAGACCCAGTACTTC. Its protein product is CSVLGGAGLEAETQYF.

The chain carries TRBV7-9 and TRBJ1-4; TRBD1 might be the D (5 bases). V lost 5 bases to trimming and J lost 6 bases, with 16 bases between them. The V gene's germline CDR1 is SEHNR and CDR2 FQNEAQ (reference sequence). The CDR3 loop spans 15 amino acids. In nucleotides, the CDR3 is TGTGCCAGCAGCCGGTCGACAGCAGGCGATGAAAAACTGTTTTTT. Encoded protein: CASSRSTAGDEKLFF.

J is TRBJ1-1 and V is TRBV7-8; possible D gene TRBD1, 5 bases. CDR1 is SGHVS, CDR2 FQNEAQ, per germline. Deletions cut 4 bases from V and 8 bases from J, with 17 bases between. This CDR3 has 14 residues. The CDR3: CASSSDTWLREAFF. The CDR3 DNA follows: TGTGCCAGCAGCTCGGACACGTGGTTGCGGGAAGCTTTCTTT.

In DNA, the CDR3 is TGTGCCAGCCGGGGACTCGGCCAAGAGACCCAGTACTTC. Residues: CASRGLGQETQYF. The V gene is TRBV6-5, the J gene TRBJ2-5; D perhaps matches TRBD2 (6 bases). The V end lost 8 bases, the J end lost 1 base, and 11 bases lay between the germline ends. The CDR3 spans 13 residues. Germline V gene data show CDR1 as MNHEY and CDR2 as SVGAGI.

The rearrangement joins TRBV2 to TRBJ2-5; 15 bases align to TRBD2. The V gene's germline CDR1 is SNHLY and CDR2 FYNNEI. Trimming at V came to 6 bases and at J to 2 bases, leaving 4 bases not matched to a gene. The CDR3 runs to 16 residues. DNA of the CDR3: TGTGCCAGCAGCCAGGGACTAGCGGGGGGTCAAGAGACCCAGTACTTC. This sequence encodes CASSQGLAGGQETQYF.

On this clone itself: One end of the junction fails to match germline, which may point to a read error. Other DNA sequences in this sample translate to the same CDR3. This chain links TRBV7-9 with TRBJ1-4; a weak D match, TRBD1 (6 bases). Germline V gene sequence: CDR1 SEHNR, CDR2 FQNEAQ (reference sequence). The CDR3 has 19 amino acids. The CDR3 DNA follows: TGTGCCAGCAGTTTAGCGCCGGACAGCAGCATAGGGGGAAATGAAAAACTGTTTTTT. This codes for CASSLAPDSSIGGNEKLFF.

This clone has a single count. The CDR3 loop is CASSISDTGELFF. CDR3 nucleotides: TGTGCCAGTAGTATCTCAGACACCGGGGAGCTGTTTTTT. The chain couples TRBV19 to TRBJ2-2; D is unclear. V dropped 3 bases and J dropped 3 bases, with 5 bases sitting between them. In germline, CDR1 is LNHDA, CDR2 SQIVND (reference sequence). The CDR3 length is 13 residues.

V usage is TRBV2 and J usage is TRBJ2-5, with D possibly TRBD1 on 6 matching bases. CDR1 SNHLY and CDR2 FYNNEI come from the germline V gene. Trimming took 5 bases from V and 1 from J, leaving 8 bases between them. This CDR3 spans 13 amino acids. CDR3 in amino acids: CASSYRVQETQYF. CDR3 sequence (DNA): TGTGCCAGCAGTTACAGGGTCCAAGAGACCCAGTACTTC.

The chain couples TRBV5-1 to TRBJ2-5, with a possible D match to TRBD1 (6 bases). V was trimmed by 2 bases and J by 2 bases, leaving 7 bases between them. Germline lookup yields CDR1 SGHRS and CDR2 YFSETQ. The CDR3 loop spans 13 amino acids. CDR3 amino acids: CASSLRGQETQYF. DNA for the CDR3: TGCGCCAGCAGCTTAAGGGGGCAAGAGACCCAGTACTTC.

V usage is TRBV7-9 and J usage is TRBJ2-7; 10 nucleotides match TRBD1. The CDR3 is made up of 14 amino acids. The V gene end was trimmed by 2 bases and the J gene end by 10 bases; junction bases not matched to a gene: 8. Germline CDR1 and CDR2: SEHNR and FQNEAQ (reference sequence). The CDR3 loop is CASSLNAGTGVQYF. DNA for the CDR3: TGTGCCAGCAGCTTAAATGCCGGGACAGGGGTACAGTACTTC.

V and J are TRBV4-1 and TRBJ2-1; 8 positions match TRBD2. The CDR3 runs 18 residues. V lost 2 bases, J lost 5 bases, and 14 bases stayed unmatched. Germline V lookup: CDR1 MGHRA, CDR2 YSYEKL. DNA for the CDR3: TGCGCCAGCAGCCAAACCCGTATGCAGCGGGAGTGGAACAATGAGCAGTTCTTC. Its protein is CASSQTRMQREWNNEQFF.

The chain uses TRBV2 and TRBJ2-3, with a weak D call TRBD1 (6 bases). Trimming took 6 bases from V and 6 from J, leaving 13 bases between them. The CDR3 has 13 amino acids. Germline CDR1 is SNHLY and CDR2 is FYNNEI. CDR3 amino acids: CASSQMTGDTQYF. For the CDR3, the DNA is TGTGCCAGCAGCCAAATGACAGGCGATACGCAGTATTTT.

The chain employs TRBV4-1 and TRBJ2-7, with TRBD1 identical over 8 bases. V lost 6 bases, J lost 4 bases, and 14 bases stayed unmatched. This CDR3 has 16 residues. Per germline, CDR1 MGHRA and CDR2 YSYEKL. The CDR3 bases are TGCGCCAGCAGGCAGGGGGCGCAGGCAAGTAAGTACGAGCAGTACTTC. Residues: CASRQGAQASKYEQYF.

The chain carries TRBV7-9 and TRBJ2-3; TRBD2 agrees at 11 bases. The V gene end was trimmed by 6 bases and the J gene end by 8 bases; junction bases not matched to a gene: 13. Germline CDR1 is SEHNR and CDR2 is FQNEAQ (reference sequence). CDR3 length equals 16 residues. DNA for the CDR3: TGTGCCAGCAGGCCTCCCGTAGCGGGAGGGTCTGCTACGCAGTATTTT. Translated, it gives CASRPPVAGGSATQYF.

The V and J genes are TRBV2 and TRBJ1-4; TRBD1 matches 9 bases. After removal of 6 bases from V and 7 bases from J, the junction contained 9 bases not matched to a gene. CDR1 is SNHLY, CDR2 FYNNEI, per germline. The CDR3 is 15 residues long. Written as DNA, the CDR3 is TGTGCCAGCAGACCCGGACAGGGGCAGAGTGAAAAACTGTTTTTT. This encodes CASRPGQGQSEKLFF.

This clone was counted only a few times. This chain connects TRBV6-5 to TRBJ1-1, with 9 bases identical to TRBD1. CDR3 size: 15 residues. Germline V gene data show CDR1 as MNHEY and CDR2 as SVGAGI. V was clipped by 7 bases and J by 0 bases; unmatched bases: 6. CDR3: CASTRDREMNTEAFF. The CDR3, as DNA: TGTGCCAGCACCCGGGACAGGGAGATGAACACTGAAGCTTTCTTT.

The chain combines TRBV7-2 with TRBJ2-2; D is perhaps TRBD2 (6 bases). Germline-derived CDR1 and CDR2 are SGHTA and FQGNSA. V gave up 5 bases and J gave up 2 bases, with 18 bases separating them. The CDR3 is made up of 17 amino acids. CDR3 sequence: CASSSGGASRNTGELFF. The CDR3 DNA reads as TGTGCCAGCAGCAGCGGAGGGGCGAGTCGTAACACCGGGGAGCTGTTTTTT.

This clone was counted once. The CDR3 region is CASSLFPTSPTYEQYF. The CDR3 region has the DNA TGTGCCAGCAGTTTATTCCCGACTAGCCCTACCTACGAGCAGTACTTC. The V call is TRBV28, the J call TRBJ2-7; TRBD2 matches 7 bases. The CDR3 is 16 residues long. Germline V gene sequence: CDR1 MDHEN, CDR2 SYDVKM. Trimming at V came to 1 base and at J to 2 bases, leaving 8 bases not matched to a gene.